Presented here are 29 T cell receptor beta chains from one specimen sequenced in a study of T cell changes during pregnancy in multiple sclerosis. The method was immunoSEQ multiplex PCR; TCRdb's version includes in-frame clones alone and lacks a portion of them. The sample has about 87,000 clones; about 94% are singletons. Material: peripheral blood, obtained in the third trimester of pregnancy. These receptors all come from a female donor in good health, enrolled as a control in a pregnancy study.

The V gene is TRBV6-1, the J gene TRBJ2-3; D call uncertain. The CDR3 contains 14 residues. V lost 4 bases and J 7 bases, leaving 15 bases between the germline ends. Per the germline V gene, CDR1 is MNHNS and CDR2 is SASEGT. This CDR3 reads CASSGFENLHTQYF. The CDR3 bases are TGTGCCAGCAGTGGTTTTGAGAACCTCCATACGCAGTATTTT.

The rearrangement uses TRBV7-2 and TRBJ2-7; D perhaps matches TRBD2 (5 bases). The V end lost 5 bases, the J end lost 3 bases, and 11 bases lay between the germline ends. The CDR3 is made up of 13 amino acids. Germline V lookup: CDR1 SGHTA, CDR2 FQGNSA. CDR3 coding DNA: TGTGCCAGCAGCCCAGCGGCCAGCTACGAGCAGTACTTC. Translated, it gives CASSPAASYEQYF. The whole variable domain, filled in from reference TRBV7-2 and TRBJ2-7, reads GAGVSQSPSNKVTEKGKDVELRCDPISGHTALYWYRQSLGQGLEFLIYFQGNSAPDKSGLPSDRFSAERTGGSVSTLTIQRTQQEDSAVYLCASSPAASYEQYFGPGTRLTVT.

The CDR3 spells CASSFRGRGTGELFF. The DNA for the CDR3 is TGTGCCAGCAGTTTTCGCGGTAGGGGCACCGGGGAGCTGTTTTTT. The chain carries TRBV28 and TRBJ2-2; possibly TRBD1 for D (5 bases). In germline, CDR1 is MDHEN, CDR2 SYDVKM. This CDR3 contains 15 residues. Trimming took 3 bases from V and 4 from J, leaving 12 bases between them.

The rearrangement uses TRBV19 and TRBJ2-3, with D perhaps matching TRBD1 (6 bases). The V gene lost 3 bases and the J gene lost 0 bases, with 10 bases spanning the gap. Germline V lookup: CDR1 LNHDA, CDR2 SQIVND (reference sequence). The CDR3 is made up of 15 amino acids. CDR3 bases: TGTGCCAGTAGTATGGACAGAACTAGCACAGATACGCAGTATTTT. The encoded protein is CASSMDRTSTDTQYF.

The V and J genes are TRBV5-1 and TRBJ2-2; tentatively, D is TRBD1 (5 bases). CDR3 length: 13 residues. Between the trimmed V and J ends, which lost 4 bases and 7 bases, there was a span of 11 bases. CDR1 and CDR2 (germline): SGHRS, YFSETQ. The CDR3 coding sequence is TGCGCCAGCAGCGAACCAGGGTTCGGGGAGCTGTTTTTT. Protein: CASSEPGFGELFF.

This clone was counted once. V usage is TRBV27 and J usage is TRBJ2-1; TRBD2 matches 13 bases. Germline V gene lookup returns CDR1 MNHEY and CDR2 SMNVEV (reference sequence). Unmatched junction bases numbered 13, after V lost 5 bases and J lost 6 bases. The CDR3 contains 18 residues. The CDR3 DNA follows: TGTGCCAGCAGTCCCCTAAAGAGAACTAGCGGGAGGGTCAATGAGCAGTTCTTC. Encoded protein: CASSPLKRTSGRVNEQFF.

CDR3 loop: CASSLQGSGANVLTF. CDR3 DNA sequence: TGTGCCAGCAGTTTACAGGGGTCCGGGGCCAACGTCCTGACTTTC. The chain uses TRBV6-5 and TRBJ2-6; 7 bases match TRBD1. Germline V gene lookup returns CDR1 MNHEY and CDR2 SVGAGI. The length of the CDR3 is 15 residues. With 4 bases clipped from V and 4 bases from J, the junction kept 4 bases outside the gene matches.

V and J are TRBV6-1 and TRBJ2-3; D gene ambiguous. The CDR3 consists of 13 residues. V gave up 6 bases and J gave up 2 bases, with 9 bases separating them. From germline, CDR1 is MNHNS and CDR2 SASEGT. The CDR3 region has the DNA TGTGCCAGCAGAAGTTTGGCCACAGATACGCAGTATTTT. Translating gives CASRSLATDTQYF.

V is TRBV18 and J is TRBJ1-4; weak D call: TRBD1 (6 bases). This CDR3 has 16 residues. From germline, CDR1 is KGHSH and CDR2 LQKENI. V shed 4 bases and J shed 3 bases, with 15 bases lying between them. CDR3 sequence: CASSRLQGVSNEKLFF. Written as DNA, the CDR3 is TGTGCCAGCTCACGGCTACAGGGCGTATCTAATGAAAAACTGTTTTTT. The whole variable domain, remainder taken from reference TRBV18 and TRBJ1-4, is NAGVMQNPRHLVRRRGQEARLRCSPMKGHSHVYWYRQLPEEGLKFMVYLQKENIIDESGMPKERFSAEFPKEGPSILRIQQVVRGDSAAYFCASSRLQGVSNEKLFFGSGTQLSVL.

The gene calls are TRBV5-4 and TRBJ2-1; TRBD2 agrees at 8 bases. V lost 2 bases to trimming and J lost 6 bases; unmatched junction nucleotides: 7. Germline V gives CDR1 SGHNT, CDR2 YYREEE (reference sequence). This CDR3 is 15 amino acids long. The CDR3 loop is CASSFPGTRGNEQFF. The CDR3 coding sequence is TGTGCCAGCAGCTTCCCCGGGACTAGGGGCAATGAGCAGTTCTTC. The whole variable domain, remainder taken from reference TRBV5-4 and TRBJ2-1, is ETGVTQSPTHLIKTRGQQVTLRCSSQSGHNTVSWYQQALGQGPQFIFQYYREEENGRGNFPPRFSGLQFPNYSSELNVNALELDDSALYLCASSFPGTRGNEQFFGPGTRLTVL.

The chain couples TRBV9 to TRBJ2-7; 11 bases line up with TRBD2. CDR1 and CDR2 (germline): SGDLS, YYNGEE. The length of the CDR3 is 13 residues. The trim removed 5 bases at V and 4 bases at J, leaving 2 bases unmatched. The DNA of the CDR3 is TGTGCCAGCAGTACTAGCGGGAGATACGAGCAGTACTTC. This gives the protein CASSTSGRYEQYF.

The chain carries TRBV27 and TRBJ1-4; 7 bases are shared with TRBD1. V lost 6 bases to trimming and J lost 0 bases; unmatched junction nucleotides: 13. This CDR3 is 18 amino acids long. Germline values: CDR1 MNHEY, CDR2 SMNVEV (reference sequence). The CDR3 sequence is CASRRYRQGIATNEKLFF. CDR3 in DNA: TGTGCCAGCAGGCGGTACCGACAGGGCATCGCAACTAATGAAAAACTGTTTTTT.

This chain uses TRBV18 with TRBJ2-3; 7 nucleotides agree with TRBD2. Germline V lookup: CDR1 KGHSH, CDR2 LQKENI. V lost 1 base, J lost 3 bases, and 10 bases stayed unmatched. This CDR3 is 17 amino acids long. DNA for the CDR3: TGTGCCAGCTCACCACAGTTTGGCGGGAGTATAACAGATACGCAGTATTTT. Translating it yields CASSPQFGGSITDTQYF.

The chain employs TRBV11-1 and TRBJ2-2; TRBD2 agrees at 8 bases. Germline CDR1 is SGHAT and CDR2 is FQDESV (reference sequence). The CDR3 is 16 residues long. The junction had 5 bases not matched to a gene; V was cut back by 3 bases and J by 2 bases. The chain's CDR3 is CASSFNSGTNTGELFF. Written as DNA, the CDR3 is TGTGCCAGCAGCTTCAATAGCGGGACTAACACCGGGGAGCTGTTTTTT. The full variable domain, completed using reference TRBV11-1 and TRBJ2-2, is EAEVAQSPRYKITEKSQAVAFWCDPISGHATLYWYRQILGQGPELLVQFQDESVVDDSQLPKDRFSAERLKGVDSTLKIQPAELGDSAMYLCASSFNSGTNTGELFFGEGSRLTVL.

The V call is TRBV7-9, the J call TRBJ2-4; D ambiguous. Germline CDR1 and CDR2: SEHNR and FQNEAQ (reference sequence). V lost 5 bases, J lost 1 base, and 12 bases lay in between. The CDR3 is made up of 15 amino acids. The CDR3 region has the DNA TGTGCCAGCAGCCTAACCTTCGGGGCCAAAAACATTCAGTACTTC. As protein: CASSLTFGAKNIQYF.

The V gene is TRBV7-6, the J gene TRBJ2-7; 9 bases fit TRBD1. The V segment lost 4 bases and the J segment 3 bases; nucleotides outside the gene matches: 7. The CDR3 spans 15 residues. CDR1 is SGHVS and CDR2 is FNYEAQ in the germline V gene. CDR3 nucleotide sequence: TGTGCCAGCAGCTCCTCCCAGGACAGGGGCTACGAGCAGTACTTC. Protein: CASSSSQDRGYEQYF. The full variable domain, with the rest looked up from reference TRBV7-6 and TRBJ2-7, is GAGVSQSPRYKVTKRGQDVALRCDPISGHVSLYWYRQALGQGPEFLTYFNYEAQQDKSGLPNDRFSAERPEGSISTLTIQRTEQRDSAMYRCASSSSQDRGYEQYFGPGTRLTVT.

The V call is TRBV4-1, the J call TRBJ2-3, with TRBD2 identical over 7 bases. This CDR3 region has 13 residues. With 2 bases clipped from V and 9 bases from J, the junction kept 5 bases outside the gene matches. Per germline, CDR1 MGHRA and CDR2 YSYEKL. CDR3 loop: CASSQPGTTTQYF. CDR3 sequence (DNA): TGCGCCAGCAGCCAACCTGGGACTACCACGCAGTATTTT.

The chain uses TRBV5-1 and TRBJ2-1; 11 nucleotides line up with TRBD2. The CDR3 has 19 residues. Germline V gene data show CDR1 as SGHRS and CDR2 as YFSETQ. V was pared by 3 bases and J by 2 bases, with 13 bases of the junction left unmatched. CDR3 bases: TGCGCCAGCAGCTCCCCGGGAGTTAGCGGGAGGGCTACCTACAATGAGCAGTTCTTC. As protein: CASSSPGVSGRATYNEQFF. Drawing the rest from reference TRBV5-1 and TRBJ2-1, the complete variable domain is KAGVTQTPRYLIKTRGQQVTLSCSPISGHRSVSWYQQTPGQGLQFLFEYFSETQRNKGNFPGRFSGRQFSNSRSEMNVSTLELGDSALYLCASSSPGVSGRATYNEQFFGPGTRLTVL.

The J gene is TRBJ1-5, the V gene TRBV30, with D possibly matching TRBD1 (6 bases). This CDR3 is built from 12 residues. CDR1 is GTSNPN and CDR2 is SVGIG in the germline V gene (reference sequence). V lost 4 bases to trimming and J lost 5 bases, with 9 bases between them. The CDR3 sequence: CAWNRADQPQHF. As DNA, the CDR3 is TGTGCCTGGAACAGGGCCGATCAGCCCCAGCATTTT.

The chain recombines TRBV14 with TRBJ2-3; 7 nucleotides agree with TRBD2. The CDR3 has 20 residues. J gave up 5 bases and V 3 bases, and 23 bases lay outside the gene matches. Germline lookup yields CDR1 SGHDN and CDR2 FVKESK. CDR3 coding DNA: TGTGCCAGCAGCCACAAAACTTTACCGACGGCGGGAGAGGGCTTAGATACGCAGTATTTT. As protein: CASSHKTLPTAGEGLDTQYF.

This chain joins TRBV5-1 and TRBJ1-1; a weak D match, TRBD1 (6 bases). Germline values: CDR1 SGHRS, CDR2 YFSETQ. V shed 5 bases and J shed 1 base, with 15 bases lying between them. The CDR3 has 15 residues. In DNA, the CDR3 is TGCGCCAGCAGATCCGCGAGAGGGGGGAACACTGAAGCTTTCTTT. Translating it yields CASRSARGGNTEAFF. Full variable domain (missing parts from reference TRBV5-1 and TRBJ1-1): KAGVTQTPRYLIKTRGQQVTLSCSPISGHRSVSWYQQTPGQGLQFLFEYFSETQRNKGNFPGRFSGRQFSNSRSEMNVSTLELGDSALYLCASRSARGGNTEAFFGQGTRLTVV.

The rearrangement links TRBV13 to TRBJ2-1; 13 nucleotides match TRBD2. Per germline, CDR1 PRHDT and CDR2 FYEKMQ (reference sequence). The CDR3 has 16 residues. Trimming removed 5 bases from V and 8 bases from J; junction bases left unmatched: 9. The CDR3 sequence: CASSPPLAGGPYEQFF. The CDR3 DNA reads as TGTGCCAGCAGCCCACCACTAGCGGGAGGGCCGTATGAGCAGTTCTTC.

J is TRBJ2-5 and V is TRBV4-1; 9 nucleotides agree with TRBD1. Germline V CDR1 and CDR2: MGHRA, YSYEKL. V lost 3 bases and J lost 5; bases outside the gene matches: 7. CDR3 length: 15 amino acids. This CDR3 is CASSHPTGGKETQYF. As DNA, the CDR3 is TGCGCCAGCAGCCATCCGACAGGGGGGAAGGAGACCCAGTACTTC.

V is TRBV5-1 and J is TRBJ2-2; D is undetermined. The CDR3 covers 12 residues. Looked up from germline, CDR1 is SGHRS and CDR2 is YFSETQ. V was clipped by 4 bases and J by 4 bases, with 5 bases between them. The CDR3 DNA sequence: TGCGCCAGCAGCCTAATCACCGGGGAGCTGTTTTTT. Protein sequence: CASSLITGELFF.

This chain joins TRBV16 and TRBJ1-1, with a weak D call TRBD1 (6 bases). The CDR3 has 16 amino acids. V was pared by 4 bases and J by 3 bases, with 18 bases between. From germline, CDR1 is KGHSY and CDR2 FQNENV. The CDR3 region is CASSRGTGRGDTEAFF. CDR3 sequence (DNA): TGTGCCAGCAGCCGCGGCACAGGGAGAGGGGACACTGAAGCTTTCTTT.

In this sample, this clone turned up once. The chain is built from TRBV28 and TRBJ2-5; D possibly corresponds to TRBD2 (6 bases). Deletions cut 2 bases from V and 2 bases from J, with 15 bases between. The CDR3 is 16 residues long. Germline lookup yields CDR1 MDHEN and CDR2 SYDVKM. In DNA form, the CDR3 reads TGTGCCAGCAGTTTAATGGGGGGTGGGCTACAAGAGACCCAGTACTTC. It codes for CASSLMGGGLQETQYF.

This sequence joins TRBV29-1 and TRBJ1-1; 12 bases are shared with TRBD1. The CDR3 consists of 17 residues. The V gene end was trimmed by 7 bases and the J gene end by 0 bases; junction bases not matched to a gene: 12. In germline, CDR1 is SQVTM, CDR2 ANQGSEA. The CDR3 here is CSGAGTGGDDVNTEAFF. CDR3 nucleotides: TGCAGCGGAGCCGGGACAGGGGGCGATGATGTGAACACTGAAGCTTTCTTT.

The V call is TRBV12-2, the J call TRBJ2-1; TRBD2 is the table's D call and was not checked against the DNA. TRBV12-2 is deemed a pseudogene. This CDR3 has 15 amino acids. CDR3 loop: CASRAGTRRNNEQFF. CDR3 coding DNA: TGTGCAAGTCGCGCCGGGACTCGCAGAAACAATGAGCAGTTCTTC.

V and J are TRBV7-2 and TRBJ2-3; D ambiguous. This CDR3 contains 12 residues. Per the germline V gene, CDR1 is SGHTA and CDR2 is FQGNSA. Trimming pared 6 bases from V and 6 bases from J, leaving 10 bases between. CDR3 bases: TGTGCCAGCAGAATGGCATCCGATACGCAGTATTTT. This sequence encodes CASRMASDTQYF.